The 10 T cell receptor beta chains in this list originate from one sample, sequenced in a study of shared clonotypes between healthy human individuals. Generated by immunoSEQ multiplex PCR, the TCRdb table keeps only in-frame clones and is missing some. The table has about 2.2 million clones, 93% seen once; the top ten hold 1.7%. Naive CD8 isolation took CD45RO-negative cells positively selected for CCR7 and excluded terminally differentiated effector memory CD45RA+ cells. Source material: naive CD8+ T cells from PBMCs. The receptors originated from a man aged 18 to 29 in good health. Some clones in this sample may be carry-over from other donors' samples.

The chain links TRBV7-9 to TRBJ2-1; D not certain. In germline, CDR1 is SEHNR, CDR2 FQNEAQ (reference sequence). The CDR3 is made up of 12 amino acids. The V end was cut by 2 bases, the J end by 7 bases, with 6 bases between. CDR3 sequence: CASSLRANEQFF. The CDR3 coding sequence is TGTGCCAGCAGCTTACGAGCAAATGAGCAGTTCTTC.

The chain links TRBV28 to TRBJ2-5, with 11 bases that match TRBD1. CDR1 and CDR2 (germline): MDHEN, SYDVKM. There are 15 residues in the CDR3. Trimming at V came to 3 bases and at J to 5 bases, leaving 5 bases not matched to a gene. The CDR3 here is CASSFGTGGIETQYF. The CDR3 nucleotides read TGTGCCAGCAGTTTCGGGACAGGGGGTATCGAGACCCAGTACTTC. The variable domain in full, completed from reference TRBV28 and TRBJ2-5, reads DVKVTQSSRYLVKRTGEKVFLECVQDMDHENMFWYRQDPGLGLRLIYFSYDVKMKEKGDIPEGYSVSREKKERFSLILESASTNQTSMYLCASSFGTGGIETQYFGPGTRLLVL.

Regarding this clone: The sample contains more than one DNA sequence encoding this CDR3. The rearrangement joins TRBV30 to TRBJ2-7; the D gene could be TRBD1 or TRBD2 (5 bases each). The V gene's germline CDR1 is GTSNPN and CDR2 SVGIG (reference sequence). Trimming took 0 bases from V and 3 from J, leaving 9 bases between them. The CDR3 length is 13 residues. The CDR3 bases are TGTGCCTGGAGTGTGGGGACGGGCTACGAGCAGTACTTC. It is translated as CAWSVGTGYEQYF.

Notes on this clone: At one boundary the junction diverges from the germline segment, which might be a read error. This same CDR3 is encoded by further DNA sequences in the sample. CDR3 DNA: TGCGCCAGCAGTCAAGTTTCAGGACGCCGGGTCGGTGTGGAGCAGTACTTC. Translation: CASSQVSGRRVGVEQYF. The chain joins TRBV4-1 to TRBJ2-7; D is unresolved. The CDR3 sequence is 17 residues long. Germline CDR1 MGHRA, CDR2 YSYEKL.

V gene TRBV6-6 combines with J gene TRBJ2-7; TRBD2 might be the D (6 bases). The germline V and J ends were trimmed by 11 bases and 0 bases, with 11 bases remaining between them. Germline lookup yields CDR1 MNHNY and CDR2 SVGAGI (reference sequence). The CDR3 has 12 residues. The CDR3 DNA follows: TGTGCCGTAGCGGAGAGCTCCTACGAGCAGTACTTC. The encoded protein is CAVAESSYEQYF.

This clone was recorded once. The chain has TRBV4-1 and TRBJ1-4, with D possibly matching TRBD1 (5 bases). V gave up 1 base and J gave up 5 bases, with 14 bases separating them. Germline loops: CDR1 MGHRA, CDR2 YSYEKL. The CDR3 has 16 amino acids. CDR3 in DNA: TGCGCCAGCAGCCAAGCGGCGACAGATAGGAATGAAAAACTGTTTTTT. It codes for CASSQAATDRNEKLFF.

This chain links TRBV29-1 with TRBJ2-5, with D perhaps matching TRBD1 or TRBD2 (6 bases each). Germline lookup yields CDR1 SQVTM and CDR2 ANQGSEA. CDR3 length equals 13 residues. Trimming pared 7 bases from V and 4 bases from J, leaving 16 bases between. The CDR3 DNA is TGCAGCGATAGTCGAGGGGGGACAGAGACCCAGTACTTC. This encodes CSDSRGGTETQYF.

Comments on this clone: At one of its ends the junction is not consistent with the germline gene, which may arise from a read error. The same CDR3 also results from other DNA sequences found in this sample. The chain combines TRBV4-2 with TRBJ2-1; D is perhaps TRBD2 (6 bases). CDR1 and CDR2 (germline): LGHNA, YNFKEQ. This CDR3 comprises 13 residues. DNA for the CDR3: TGTGCCAGCAGTCAAGGAGGGGCTGGTGAGCAGTTCTTC. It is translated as CASSQGGAGEQFF.

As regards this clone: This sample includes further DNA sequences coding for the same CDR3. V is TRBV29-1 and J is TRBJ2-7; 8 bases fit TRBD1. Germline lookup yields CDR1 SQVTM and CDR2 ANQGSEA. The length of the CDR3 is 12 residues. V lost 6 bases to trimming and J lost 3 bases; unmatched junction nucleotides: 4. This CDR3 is CSVRTGYYEQYF. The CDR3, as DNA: TGCAGCGTACGGACAGGGTACTACGAGCAGTACTTC.

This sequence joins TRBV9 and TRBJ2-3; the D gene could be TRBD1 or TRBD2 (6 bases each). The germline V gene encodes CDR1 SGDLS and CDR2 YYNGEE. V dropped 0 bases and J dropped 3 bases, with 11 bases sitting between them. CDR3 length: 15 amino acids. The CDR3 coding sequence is TGTGCCAGCAGCGTAGCGGGGGCTACTACAGATACGCAGTATTTT. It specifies CASSVAGATTDTQYF.